These 23 T cell receptor beta chains share one sample of origin, sequenced in a study of blood T cell repertoires in COVID-19. Sequencing was performed with immunoSEQ multiplex PCR; in TCRdb, only in-frame clones are kept and a portion is missing. This sample has hundreds of thousands of clones, with roughly 90% found just once. Sequenced input: peripheral blood. Source of these receptors: a woman in her forties with COVID-19, enrolled during active disease.

The chain has TRBV27 and TRBJ1-4; 11 bases line up with TRBD1. CDR3 length: 16 residues. V was pared by 6 bases and J by 3 bases, with 6 bases of the junction left unmatched. Germline-derived CDR1 and CDR2 are MNHEY and SMNVEV (reference sequence). The CDR3 sequence: CASRRDRGRANEKLFF. Here the CDR3 DNA reads TGTGCCAGCAGGCGGGACAGGGGGAGAGCTAATGAAAAACTGTTTTTT.

The rearrangement joins TRBV9 to TRBJ2-7; 10 bases align to TRBD2. J lost 6 bases, V lost 4 bases, and 10 bases had no gene match. The CDR3 spans 15 residues. Germline CDR1 SGDLS, CDR2 YYNGEE. CDR3 region: CASSLGASGSSEQYF. Here the CDR3 DNA reads TGTGCCAGCAGCCTAGGGGCTAGCGGGAGCTCCGAGCAGTACTTC. The full variable domain, in which reference TRBV9 and TRBJ2-7 provide the parts outside the CDR3, is DSGVTQTPKHLITATGQRVTLRCSPRSGDLSVYWYQQSLDQGLQFLIQYYNGEERAKGNILERFSAQQFPDLHSELNLSSLELGDSALYFCASSLGASGSSEQYFGPGTRLTVT.

V usage is TRBV10-2 and J usage is TRBJ2-7, with D maybe TRBD2 (5 bases). The CDR3 totals 14 residues. The ends were cut back, 2 bases at V and 0 bases at J, with 8 bases in the middle. Germline CDR1 is WSHSY and CDR2 is SAAADI. This CDR3 reads CASSEEADSYEQYF. CDR3 DNA: TGCGCCAGCAGTGAGGAAGCGGACTCCTACGAGCAGTACTTC.

The CDR3 DNA sequence: TGTGCCAGCAGTTTATCAGGGCTCGCGGGTAGCTCCTACAATGAGCAGTTCTTC. Its translation: CASSLSGLAGSSYNEQFF. The rearrangement joins TRBV27 to TRBJ2-1; D perhaps matches TRBD2 (5 bases). V was trimmed by 0 bases and J by 0 bases, leaving 15 bases between them. The CDR3 runs 18 residues. Germline CDR1 reads MNHEY; CDR2 reads SMNVEV (reference sequence).

This chain connects TRBV19 to TRBJ1-5; 8 bases are shared with TRBD1. Looked up from germline, CDR1 is LNHDA and CDR2 is SQIVND (reference sequence). The CDR3 contains 14 residues. J gave up 1 base and V 7 bases, and 3 bases lay outside the gene matches. CDR3 region: CASKDRASNQPQHF. CDR3 bases: TGTGCCAGTAAGGACAGGGCAAGCAATCAGCCCCAGCATTTT. Combining the CDR3 with reference TRBV19 and TRBJ1-5 gives the whole variable domain DGGITQSPKYLFRKEGQNVTLSCEQNLNHDAMYWYRQDPGQGLRLIYYSQIVNDFQKGDIAEGYSVSREKKESFPLTVTSAQKNPTAFYLCASKDRASNQPQHFGDGTRLSIL.

The V gene is TRBV27, the J gene TRBJ1-2; 8 bases match TRBD1. Germline V gene data show CDR1 as MNHEY and CDR2 as SMNVEV (reference sequence). CDR3 length: 16 amino acids. With V trimmed by 4 bases and J by 8 bases, 15 bases remained unmatched. In DNA, the CDR3 is TGTGCCAGCAGTTACGCCCCCGGACAGGGATCGGGGGGCTACACCTTC. Amino acid sequence: CASSYAPGQGSGGYTF.

This chain joins TRBV27 and TRBJ2-1; a weak D match, TRBD2 (5 bases). With 7 bases removed from V and 6 bases from J, the gap between germline ends came to 13 bases. The CDR3 totals 13 residues. In germline, CDR1 is MNHEY, CDR2 SMNVEV (reference sequence). The CDR3: CASTWTPANEQFF. CDR3 bases: TGTGCCAGCACGTGGACTCCTGCCAATGAGCAGTTCTTC.

The rearrangement links TRBV3-1 (or the pseudogene TRBV3-2) to TRBJ2-1; 7 nucleotides agree with TRBD2. Unmatched junction bases numbered 7, after V lost 1 base and J lost 4 bases. This CDR3 spans 16 amino acids. Germline assignment: CDR1 LGHDT and CDR2 YNNKEL (reference sequence). This CDR3 is CASSQARLAAYNEQFF. CDR3 bases: TGTGCCAGCAGCCAAGCGCGCCTAGCGGCATACAATGAGCAGTTCTTC.

The V gene is TRBV28, the J gene TRBJ1-2; weak D call: TRBD1 (6 bases). CDR1 MDHEN and CDR2 SYDVKM come from the germline V gene. Trimming took 6 bases from V and 2 from J, leaving 19 bases between them. The CDR3 loop spans 16 amino acids. CDR3 sequence (DNA): TGTGCCAGCAGCTCGATTGGGGGGAGGGGGAACTATGGCTACACCTTC. Protein: CASSSIGGRGNYGYTF.

The chain couples TRBV6-6 to TRBJ2-7; no clear D gene. The germline CDR1 and CDR2 sequences are MNHNY and SVGAGI (reference sequence). Deletions cut 2 bases from V and 3 bases from J, with 8 bases between. The CDR3 has 13 residues. The CDR3 sequence is CASSYTRDYEQYF. In DNA, the CDR3 is TGTGCCAGCAGTTACACCCGAGACTACGAGCAGTACTTC.

The chain carries TRBV7-2 and TRBJ1-1; D remains unclear. Trimming shortened V by 0 bases and J by 6 bases, and 5 bases separated the two germline ends. CDR3 length: 12 amino acids. Germline V gene data show CDR1 as SGHTA and CDR2 as FQGNSA. The CDR3 sequence is CASSLAFSEAFF. The CDR3, as DNA: TGTGCCAGCAGCTTAGCCTTCTCTGAAGCTTTCTTT.

The V and J genes are TRBV10-3 and TRBJ2-6; TRBD1 aligns across 10 bases. The CDR3 is 18 amino acids. CDR1 is ENHRY, CDR2 SYGVKD, per germline. V was clipped by 3 bases and J by 0 bases; unmatched bases: 5. CDR3 protein: CAISDRDRGISGANVLTF. The CDR3 region has the DNA TGTGCCATCAGTGACCGGGACAGGGGAATCTCTGGGGCCAACGTCCTGACTTTC.

The chain joins TRBV5-1 to TRBJ2-6; perhaps TRBD1 as D (5 bases). V lost 0 bases and J lost 0, with 19 bases in between. The CDR3 has 20 residues. Germline V gene data show CDR1 as SGHRS and CDR2 as YFSETQ. This chain's CDR3 is CASSLERDDSDISGANVLTF. For the CDR3, the DNA is TGCGCCAGCAGCTTGGAAAGAGATGACAGTGACATCTCTGGGGCCAACGTCCTGACTTTC.

V is TRBV28 and J is TRBJ1-1, with D perhaps TRBD1 (5 bases). V was trimmed by 6 bases and J by 0 bases, leaving 11 bases between them. The CDR3 runs 14 residues. Germline lookup yields CDR1 MDHEN and CDR2 SYDVKM. CDR3 sequence: CASSQQVMNTEAFF. CDR3 DNA sequence: TGTGCCAGCAGCCAACAGGTTATGAACACTGAAGCTTTCTTT.

The V call is TRBV28, the J call TRBJ1-1, with TRBD1 matching over 9 bases. With V trimmed by 9 bases and J by 0 bases, 14 bases remained unmatched. The CDR3 is 17 residues long. Germline lookup yields CDR1 MDHEN and CDR2 SYDVKM. The DNA of the CDR3 is TGTGCCAGTGGAGGGAGCAGGACAGGGGCCTTGAACACTGAAGCTTTCTTT. Its translation is CASGGSRTGALNTEAFF.

Only one count was recorded for this clone. The genes are TRBV4-1 and TRBJ2-3; 8 bases are a match to TRBD1. Losses at the gene ends were 4 bases for V and 9 bases for J; bases not matched to a gene: 9. Germline V lookup: CDR1 MGHRA, CDR2 YSYEKL. The CDR3 loop spans 14 amino acids. CDR3 amino acids: CASSRNPTGGTQYF. Written as DNA, the CDR3 is TGCGCCAGCAGCCGAAATCCTACAGGGGGGACGCAGTATTTT.

The J gene is TRBJ2-5, the V gene TRBV12-3 or TRBV12-4; D unresolved. Deletions cut 6 bases from V and 5 bases from J, with 13 bases between. This CDR3 comprises 13 residues. In DNA form, the CDR3 reads TGTGCCAGCAGCCGCTTCCTCGGGGAGACCCAGTACTTC. It encodes CASSRFLGETQYF.

This chain connects TRBV28 to TRBJ2-3, with 10 bases that match TRBD2. V lost 5 bases to trimming and J lost 6 bases; unmatched junction nucleotides: 11. Per the germline V gene, CDR1 is MDHEN and CDR2 is SYDVKM. The CDR3 has 16 residues. Written as DNA, the CDR3 is TGTGCCAGCAGTCACCTAACTAGCGGGGCTGGGGATACGCAGTATTTT. This translates into CASSHLTSGAGDTQYF.

The chain is built from TRBV5-4 and TRBJ2-1; a weak D match, TRBD1 (5 bases). Per the germline V gene, CDR1 is SGHNT and CDR2 is YYREEE (reference sequence). The CDR3 loop spans 16 amino acids. Trimming removed 6 bases at V and 8 bases at J, with 24 bases between. The CDR3 spells CASTKGNRAEGDEQFF. In DNA, the CDR3 is TGTGCCAGCACCAAGGGGAACCGTGCTGAAGGCGATGAGCAGTTCTTC. The variable domain in full, with the rest retrieved from reference TRBV5-4 and TRBJ2-1, is ETGVTQSPTHLIKTRGQQVTLRCSSQSGHNTVSWYQQALGQGPQFIFQYYREEENGRGNFPPRFSGLQFPNYSSELNVNALELDDSALYLCASTKGNRAEGDEQFFGPGTRLTVL.

This chain connects TRBV28 to TRBJ1-2, with a tentative D call TRBD1 (5 bases). The CDR3 length is 13 residues. From germline, CDR1 is MDHEN and CDR2 SYDVKM. Trimming took 3 bases from V and 4 from J, leaving 9 bases between them. The CDR3 spells CASSFSGTYGYTF. Here the CDR3 DNA reads TGTGCCAGCAGTTTCAGCGGGACCTATGGCTACACCTTC.

The CDR3 sequence: CASSAIGTGGAGGNTEAFF. The DNA of the CDR3 is TGTGCCAGCAGCGCAATCGGCACGGGGGGCGCTGGGGGGAACACTGAAGCTTTCTTT. The chain is built from TRBV7-2 and TRBJ1-1; the D gene is possibly TRBD1 (6 bases). This CDR3 spans 19 amino acids. The ends were cut back, 5 bases at V and 1 base at J, with 26 bases in the middle. Germline lookup yields CDR1 SGHTA and CDR2 FQGNSA.

This chain connects TRBV4-1 to TRBJ1-1; the D is unclear. From germline, CDR1 is MGHRA and CDR2 YSYEKL. The CDR3 covers 14 residues. Between the trimmed V and J ends, which lost 0 bases and 3 bases, there was a span of 8 bases. CDR3 loop: CASSQEVTHTEAFF. CDR3 in DNA: TGCGCCAGCAGCCAAGAGGTGACTCACACTGAAGCTTTCTTT.

This clone appeared once. The chain combines TRBV14 with TRBJ2-1, with 10 positions matching TRBD2. Germline CDR1 SGHDN, CDR2 FVKESK. Germline trimming cut 3 bases from V and 6 bases from J; bases unmatched to any gene: 8. This CDR3 has 16 amino acids. The CDR3 reads CASSQMRLAGFNEQFF. In DNA, the CDR3 is TGTGCCAGCAGCCAGATGCGACTAGCGGGCTTCAATGAGCAGTTCTTC.